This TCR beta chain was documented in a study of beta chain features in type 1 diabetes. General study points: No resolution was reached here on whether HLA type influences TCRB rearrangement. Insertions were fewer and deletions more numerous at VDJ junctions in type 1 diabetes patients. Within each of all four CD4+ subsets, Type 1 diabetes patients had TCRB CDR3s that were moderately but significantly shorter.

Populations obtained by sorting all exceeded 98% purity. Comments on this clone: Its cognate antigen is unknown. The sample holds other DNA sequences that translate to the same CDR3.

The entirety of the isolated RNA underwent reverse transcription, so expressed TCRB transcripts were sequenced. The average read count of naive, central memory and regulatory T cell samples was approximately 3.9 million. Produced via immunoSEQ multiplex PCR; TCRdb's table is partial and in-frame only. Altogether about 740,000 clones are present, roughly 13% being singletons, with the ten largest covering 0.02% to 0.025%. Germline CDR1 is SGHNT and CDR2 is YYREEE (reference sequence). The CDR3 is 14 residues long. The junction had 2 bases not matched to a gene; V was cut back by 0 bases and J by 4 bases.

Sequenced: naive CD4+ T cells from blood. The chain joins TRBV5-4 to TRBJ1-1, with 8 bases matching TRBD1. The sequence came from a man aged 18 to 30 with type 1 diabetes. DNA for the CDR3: TGTGCCAGCAGCTTGGTCACAGGGGGCACTGAAGCTTTCTTT. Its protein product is CASSLVTGGTEAFF.